Each of the 19 T cell receptor beta chains below was sequenced from the same sample in a study of glioma-infiltrating T cells after dendritic cell vaccination. Clones were sequenced by immunoSEQ multiplex PCR, and TCRdb holds only the in-frame ones, with some missing. Altogether about 92,000 clones are present, approximately 84% being singletons, with the ten largest covering 15% to 19%. Specimen: blood, collected before dendritic cell vaccination. The receptors here all came from a human donor with glioblastoma.

The CDR3 region is CASSPGQGTYTQYF. The CDR3 region has the DNA TGCGCCAGCAGTCCTGGACAGGGGACATATACGCAGTATTTT. The chain uses TRBV5-1 and TRBJ2-3, with TRBD1 identical over 9 bases. Looked up from germline, CDR1 is SGHRS and CDR2 is YFSETQ. V trimming: 5 bases; J trimming: 7 bases; junction bases outside the gene matches: 8. The CDR3 has 14 amino acids.

This clone occurred once. The chain employs TRBV4-2 and TRBJ2-7; D is undetermined. Germline V gene lookup returns CDR1 LGHNA and CDR2 YNFKEQ. The CDR3 length is 14 residues. V was shortened by 5 bases and J by 3 bases, with 14 bases between the two germline ends. The CDR3 DNA sequence: TGTGCCAGCAGCGGTACGGCAGGTTACTACGAGCAGTACTTC. Translation gives CASSGTAGYYEQYF.

Here the CDR3 reads CASSELTATNEKLFF. DNA of the CDR3: TGCGCCAGCAGCGAACTGACTGCAACTAATGAAAAACTGTTTTTT. The chain carries TRBV4-1 and TRBJ1-4; no firm D call. Per germline, CDR1 MGHRA and CDR2 YSYEKL. V lost 5 bases, J lost 0 bases, and 10 bases lay in between. The CDR3 spans 15 residues.

This rearrangement joins TRBV5-1 to TRBJ2-7; 7 positions agree with TRBD1. The V segment lost 0 bases and the J segment 1 base; nucleotides outside the gene matches: 4. The CDR3 spans 15 residues. Germline V gene lookup returns CDR1 SGHRS and CDR2 YFSETQ. CDR3 in DNA: TGCGCCAGCAGCTTGGGACAGGGATTTTCCTACGAGCAGTACTTC. This sequence encodes CASSLGQGFSYEQYF.

The chain links TRBV6-5 to TRBJ1-4; TRBD1 aligns across 7 bases. V lost 0 bases and J lost 5; bases outside the gene matches: 0. CDR1 and CDR2 from the germline V gene are MNHEY and SVGAGI. This CDR3 contains 14 residues. The CDR3 sequence is CASSYSTGNEKLFF. The CDR3 nucleotides are TGTGCCAGCAGTTACTCGACAGGGAATGAAAAACTGTTTTTT.

The CDR3 DNA reads TGTGCCAGCAGCGTAGAGCGGGGTCCCTCCTACGAGCAGTACTTC. Its translation: CASSVERGPSYEQYF. The chain has TRBV9 and TRBJ2-7; the match to TRBD2 covers 7 bases. Per the germline V gene, CDR1 is SGDLS and CDR2 is YYNGEE. V dropped 0 bases and J dropped 0; count of bases not matched to a gene: 3. CDR3 size: 15 residues.

The chain employs TRBV28 and TRBJ2-3; 11 nucleotides match TRBD2. With V trimmed by 5 bases and J by 5 bases, 6 bases remained unmatched. The CDR3 length is 15 residues. From germline, CDR1 is MDHEN and CDR2 SYDVKM. In nucleotides, the CDR3 is TGTGCCAGCAGTAAAGCGACTAGCGGGGTAGATACGCAGTATTTT. Translating gives CASSKATSGVDTQYF.

The rearrangement links TRBV5-1 to TRBJ2-7, with D possibly matching TRBD1 (5 bases). Germline CDR1 SGHRS, CDR2 YFSETQ. CDR3 length: 15 amino acids. V was clipped by 0 bases and J by 5 bases, with 15 bases between them. DNA of the CDR3: TGCGCCAGCAGCTTGGCCGCAGGGTTCCTCCACGAGCAGTACTTC. The encoded protein is CASSLAAGFLHEQYF.

The chain employs TRBV5-1 and TRBJ2-7; 12 bases are shared with TRBD2. Germline V gene lookup returns CDR1 SGHRS and CDR2 YFSETQ. Trimming at V came to 4 bases and at J to 5 bases, leaving 10 bases not matched to a gene. CDR3 length: 16 amino acids. The CDR3 bases are TGCGCCAGCAGCCAGACGACTAGCGGGGGTTCCCACGAGCAGTACTTC. It is translated as CASSQTTSGGSHEQYF.

The chain uses TRBV7-2 and TRBJ2-7; D is perhaps TRBD2 (5 bases). V was cut by 3 bases and J by 1 base, with 13 bases left in between. Germline CDR1 reads SGHTA; CDR2 reads FQGNSA. The CDR3 has 15 amino acids. The CDR3 coding sequence is TGTGCCAGCAGCTTTTACGCAGGAGGTTCCTACGAGCAGTACTTC. Its protein is CASSFYAGGSYEQYF.

This sequence joins TRBV9 and TRBJ2-5; TRBD2 matches at 11 bases. CDR3 length: 17 amino acids. V was pared by 0 bases and J by 1 base, with 5 bases of the junction left unmatched. CDR1 is SGDLS, CDR2 YYNGEE, per germline. The CDR3 nucleotides read TGTGCCAGCAGCGTAGCTAGCGGGGGGACCCCCCAAGAGACCCAGTACTTC. The encoded protein is CASSVASGGTPQETQYF.

V is TRBV27 and J is TRBJ1-5; 7 positions match TRBD1. The CDR3 has 14 amino acids. Germline V CDR1 and CDR2: MNHEY, SMNVEV (reference sequence). The V and J ends lost 7 bases and 3 bases, in that order; junction bases with no gene match: 6. CDR3 DNA: TGTGCCAGCAAGATTGACAGGGACAATCAGCCCCAGCATTTT. This encodes CASKIDRDNQPQHF.

The rearrangement uses TRBV19 and TRBJ2-1; 14 nucleotides match TRBD2. Per germline, CDR1 LNHDA and CDR2 SQIVND (reference sequence). The CDR3 has 17 amino acids. V was clipped by 6 bases and J by 0 bases; unmatched bases: 4. The CDR3 sequence is CASRGLAGEPSYNEQFF. DNA for the CDR3: TGTGCCAGTAGGGGACTAGCGGGAGAGCCCTCCTACAATGAGCAGTTCTTC.

The chain couples TRBV7-2 to TRBJ2-1; 10 nucleotides agree with TRBD1. The CDR3 is 16 amino acids. Per germline, CDR1 SGHTA and CDR2 FQGNSA. After removal of 5 bases from V and 8 bases from J, the junction contained 12 bases not matched to a gene. The CDR3 DNA follows: TGTGCCAGCAGCCCGTCCCGGGACAGGGGTTTATATGAGCAGTTCTTC. This gives the protein CASSPSRDRGLYEQFF.

This clone was picked up one time. The chain joins TRBV28 to TRBJ2-7, with D maybe TRBD2 (6 bases). From germline, CDR1 is MDHEN and CDR2 SYDVKM. Trimming took 4 bases from V and 6 from J, leaving 19 bases between them. The CDR3 totals 15 residues. CDR3 sequence reads: CASSWASASSGEQYF. CDR3 nucleotide sequence: TGTGCCAGCAGTTGGGCTAGCGCCTCGTCGGGCGAGCAGTACTTC.

The gene calls are TRBV18 and TRBJ2-4; TRBD1 matches 8 bases. V was clipped by 0 bases and J by 8 bases; unmatched bases: 3. CDR3 length equals 14 residues. Germline loops: CDR1 KGHSH, CDR2 LQKENI. CDR3 amino acids: CASSPPDRADIQYF. Here the CDR3 DNA reads TGTGCCAGCTCACCACCGGACAGGGCGGACATTCAGTACTTC.

The J gene is TRBJ2-1, the V gene TRBV29-1; tentatively, D is TRBD2 (6 bases). CDR1 and CDR2 from the germline V gene are SQVTM and ANQGSEA. V dropped 3 bases and J dropped 5 bases, with 14 bases sitting between them. This CDR3 contains 14 residues. The CDR3 is CSVDLAEGNNEQFF. CDR3 nucleotides: TGCAGCGTTGATTTGGCGGAGGGGAACAATGAGCAGTTCTTC.

The rearrangement joins TRBV29-1 to TRBJ2-1, with 11 positions matching TRBD2. The trim removed 4 bases at V and 3 bases at J, leaving 8 bases unmatched. From germline, CDR1 is SQVTM and CDR2 ANQGSEA. This CDR3 comprises 16 residues. The CDR3 nucleotides are TGCAGCGTTGTTATAGCCCTAGCGGGGGGCTACAATGAGCAGTTCTTC. Its protein is CSVVIALAGGYNEQFF.

This chain connects TRBV6-5 to TRBJ1-1, with D unresolved. Germline V gene lookup returns CDR1 MNHEY and CDR2 SVGAGI. The CDR3 runs 14 residues. Trimming removed 5 bases at V and 6 bases at J, with 16 bases between. The CDR3 loop reads CASSARSGIAEAFF. CDR3 bases: TGTGCCAGCAGTGCCCGCAGCGGAATTGCTGAAGCTTTCTTT.